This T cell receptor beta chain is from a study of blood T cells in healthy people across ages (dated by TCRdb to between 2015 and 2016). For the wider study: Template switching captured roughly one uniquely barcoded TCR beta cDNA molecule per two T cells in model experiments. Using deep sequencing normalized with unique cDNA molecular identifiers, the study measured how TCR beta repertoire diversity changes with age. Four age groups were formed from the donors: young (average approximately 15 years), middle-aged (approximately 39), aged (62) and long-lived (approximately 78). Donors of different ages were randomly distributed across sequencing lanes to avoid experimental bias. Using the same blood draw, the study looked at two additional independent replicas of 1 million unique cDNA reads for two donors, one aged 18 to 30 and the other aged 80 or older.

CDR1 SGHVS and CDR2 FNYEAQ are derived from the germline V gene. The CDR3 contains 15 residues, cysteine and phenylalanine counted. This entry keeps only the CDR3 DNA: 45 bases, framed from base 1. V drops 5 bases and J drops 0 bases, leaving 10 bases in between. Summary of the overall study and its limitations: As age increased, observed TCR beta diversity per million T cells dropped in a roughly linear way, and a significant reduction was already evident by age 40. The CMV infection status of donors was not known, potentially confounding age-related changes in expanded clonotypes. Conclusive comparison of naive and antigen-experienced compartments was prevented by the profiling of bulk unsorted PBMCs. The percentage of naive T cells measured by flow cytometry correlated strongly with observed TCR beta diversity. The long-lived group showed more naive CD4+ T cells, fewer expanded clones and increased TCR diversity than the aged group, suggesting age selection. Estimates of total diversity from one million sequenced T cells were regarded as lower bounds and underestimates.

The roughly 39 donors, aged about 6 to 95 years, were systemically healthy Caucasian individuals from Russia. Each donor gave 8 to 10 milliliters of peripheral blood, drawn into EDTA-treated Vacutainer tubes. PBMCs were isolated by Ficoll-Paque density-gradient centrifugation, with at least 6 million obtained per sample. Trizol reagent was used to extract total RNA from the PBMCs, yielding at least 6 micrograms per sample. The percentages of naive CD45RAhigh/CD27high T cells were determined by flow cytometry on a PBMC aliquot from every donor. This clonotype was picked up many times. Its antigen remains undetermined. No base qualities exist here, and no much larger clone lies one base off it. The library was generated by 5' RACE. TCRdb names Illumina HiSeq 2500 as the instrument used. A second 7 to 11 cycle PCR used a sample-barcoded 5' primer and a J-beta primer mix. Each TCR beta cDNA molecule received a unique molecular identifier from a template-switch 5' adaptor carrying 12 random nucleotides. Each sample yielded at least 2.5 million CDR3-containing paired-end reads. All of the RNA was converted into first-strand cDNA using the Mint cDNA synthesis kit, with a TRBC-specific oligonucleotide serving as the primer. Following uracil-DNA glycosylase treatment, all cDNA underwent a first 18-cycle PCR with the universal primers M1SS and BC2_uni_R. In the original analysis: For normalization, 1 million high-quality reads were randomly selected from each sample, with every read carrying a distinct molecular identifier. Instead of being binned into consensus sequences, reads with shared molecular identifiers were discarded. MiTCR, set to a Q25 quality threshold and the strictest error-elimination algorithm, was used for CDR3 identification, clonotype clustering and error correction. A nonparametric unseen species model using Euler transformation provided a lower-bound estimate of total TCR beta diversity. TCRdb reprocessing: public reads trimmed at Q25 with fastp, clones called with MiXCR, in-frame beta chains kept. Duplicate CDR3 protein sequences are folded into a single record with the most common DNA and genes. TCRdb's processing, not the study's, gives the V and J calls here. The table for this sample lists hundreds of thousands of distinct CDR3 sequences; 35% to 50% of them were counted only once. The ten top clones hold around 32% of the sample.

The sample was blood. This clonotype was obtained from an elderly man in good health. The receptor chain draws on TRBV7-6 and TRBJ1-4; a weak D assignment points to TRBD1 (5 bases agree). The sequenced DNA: TGTGCCAGCAGCGACGGGGGTGCAACTAATGAAAAACTGTTTTTT. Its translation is CASSDGGATNEKLFF.